The present T cell receptor beta chain was sequenced within a study of T-cell memory formation after mild COVID-19. Points from the study as a whole: Clones that got smaller from day 15 to 85 had even CD4/CD8, while clones growing later tipped toward CD4+. Still unconfirmed is whether the second-wave clones peaking on day 37 recognized SARS-CoV-2. That cross-reactive memory joined was suggested by some responding clones appearing in pre-infection memory.

Via MiXCR, TCRdb re-called the 5' RACE reads, giving one row per CDR3 protein. The repertoire consists of more than 150,000 distinct CDR3 sequences, with about a fifth occurring once and the leading ten covering more than 20%. Looked up from germline, CDR1 is SGHRS and CDR2 is YFSETQ. The ends were cut back, 0 bases at V and 5 bases at J, with 9 bases in the middle. This CDR3 contains 14 residues. A word on this clonotype: Its target is not known.

This chain uses TRBV5-1 with TRBJ2-1; D gene ambiguous. Specimen: PBMCs or a T cell subset sorted from them (not recorded which). The sequence was obtained from an adult woman who had mild COVID-19 (a few samples of this study predate the infection). Cell type and time point are not known. CDR3 in DNA: TGCGCCAGCAGCTTGGAGACACTTAACAATGAGCAGTTCTTC. This codes for CASSLETLNNEQFF.